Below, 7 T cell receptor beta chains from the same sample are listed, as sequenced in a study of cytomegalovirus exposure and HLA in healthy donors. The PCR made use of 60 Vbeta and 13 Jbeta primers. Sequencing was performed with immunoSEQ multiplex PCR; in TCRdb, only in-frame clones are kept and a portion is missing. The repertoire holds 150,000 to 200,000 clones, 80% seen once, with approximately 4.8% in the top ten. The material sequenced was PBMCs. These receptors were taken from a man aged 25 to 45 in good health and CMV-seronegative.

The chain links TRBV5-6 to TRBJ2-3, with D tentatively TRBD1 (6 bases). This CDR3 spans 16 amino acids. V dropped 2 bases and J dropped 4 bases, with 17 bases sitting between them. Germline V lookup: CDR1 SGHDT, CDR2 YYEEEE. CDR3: CASSFGGSGTSDTQYF. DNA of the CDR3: TGTGCCAGCAGCTTTGGCGGGTCCGGGACATCAGATACGCAGTATTTT.

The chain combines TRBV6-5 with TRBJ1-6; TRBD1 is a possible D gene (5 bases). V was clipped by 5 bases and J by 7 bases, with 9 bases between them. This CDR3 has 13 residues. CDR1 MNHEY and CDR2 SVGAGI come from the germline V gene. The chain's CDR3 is CASSRGGNSPLHF. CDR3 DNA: TGTGCCAGCAGTCGGGGGGGGAATTCACCCCTCCACTTT.

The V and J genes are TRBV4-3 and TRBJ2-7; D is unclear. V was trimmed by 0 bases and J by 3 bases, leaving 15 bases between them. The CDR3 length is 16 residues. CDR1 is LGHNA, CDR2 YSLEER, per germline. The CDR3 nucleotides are TGCGCCAGCAGCCAAGATTCTGGCCCCACCCACTACGAGCAGTACTTC. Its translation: CASSQDSGPTHYEQYF.

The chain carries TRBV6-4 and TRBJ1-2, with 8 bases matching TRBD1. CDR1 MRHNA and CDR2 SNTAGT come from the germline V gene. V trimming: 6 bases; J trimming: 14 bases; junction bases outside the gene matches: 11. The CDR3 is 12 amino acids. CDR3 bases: TGTGCCAGCAGCGGACCGGGACAGGATTTGACCTTC. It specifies CASSGPGQDLTF.

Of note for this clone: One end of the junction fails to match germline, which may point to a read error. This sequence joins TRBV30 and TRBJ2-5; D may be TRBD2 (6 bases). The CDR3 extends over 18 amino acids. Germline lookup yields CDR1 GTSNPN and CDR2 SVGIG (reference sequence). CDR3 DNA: TGTGCCCGGAGCGGCCCCCGGACTACAACATGGAGGGTGGAGACCCAGTACTTC. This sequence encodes CARSGPRTTTWRVETQYF.

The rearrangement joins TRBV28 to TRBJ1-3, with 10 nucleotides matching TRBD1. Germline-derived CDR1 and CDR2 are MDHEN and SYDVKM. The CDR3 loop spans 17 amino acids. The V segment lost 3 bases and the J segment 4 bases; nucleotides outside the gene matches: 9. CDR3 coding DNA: TGTGCCAGCAGTTTTTCGACAGGGGGCGTTCTAGGAAACACCATATATTTT. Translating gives CASSFSTGGVLGNTIYF.

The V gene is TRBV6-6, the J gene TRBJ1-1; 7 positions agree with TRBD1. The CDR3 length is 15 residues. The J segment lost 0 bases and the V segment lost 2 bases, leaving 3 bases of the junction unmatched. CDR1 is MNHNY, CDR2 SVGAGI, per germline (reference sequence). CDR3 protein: CASSYRDSMNTEAFF. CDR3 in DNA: TGTGCCAGCAGTTACCGGGACAGCATGAACACTGAAGCTTTCTTT.